The 21 T cell receptor beta chains below all came from one sample that was sequenced in a study of graft-versus-host responses after intestinal transplantation. For these receptors, no antigen is known. Sequencing was performed with immunoSEQ multiplex PCR; in TCRdb, only in-frame clones are kept and a portion is missing. There are 130,000 to 150,000 clones in the sample; 85% to 95% occur only once, and about 0.19% lies in the top ten. Material: unstimulated CD4+ T cells sorted from spleen or lymph node cells, obtained before intestinal transplant. The receptor set was obtained from a human donor who received an intestinal transplant.

A note on this clone: A read error may produce the germline difference seen at one junction end. The same CDR3 is also encoded by other DNA sequences in this sample. This chain links TRBV7-8 with TRBJ2-1, with unresolved D. Germline V lookup: CDR1 SGHVS, CDR2 FQNEAQ. The CDR3 is 13 amino acids. The CDR3 DNA reads TGCGCCAGCAGCTTAGACTCTGAGAATGAGCAGTTCTTC. Translation: CASSLDSENEQFF.

The chain combines TRBV7-2 with TRBJ1-3; D remains unclear. The CDR3 runs to 15 residues. Germline-derived CDR1 and CDR2 are SGHTA and FQGNSA. V was clipped by 5 bases and J by 4 bases, with 15 bases between them. The CDR3 nucleotides are TGTGCCAGCAGCACCCTTCGGCCCTTGGGAAACACCATATATTTT. It codes for CASSTLRPLGNTIYF.

The chain couples TRBV9 to TRBJ2-7; 8 nucleotides align to TRBD1. CDR1 is SGDLS, CDR2 YYNGEE, per germline. J lost 2 bases, V lost 0 bases, and 4 bases had no gene match. The length of the CDR3 is 15 residues. Here the CDR3 reads CASSVGDRGPYEQYF. The CDR3, as DNA: TGTGCCAGCAGCGTAGGAGACAGGGGCCCCTACGAGCAGTACTTC.

The rearrangement joins TRBV28 to TRBJ1-6; TRBD1 agrees at 8 bases. J was trimmed by 4 bases and V by 6 bases; bases with no gene match: 5. The length of the CDR3 is 15 residues. Germline CDR1 reads MDHEN; CDR2 reads SYDVKM. This CDR3 is CASSLQGAYNSPLHF. As DNA, the CDR3 is TGTGCCAGCAGCCTGCAGGGGGCGTATAATTCACCCCTCCACTTT.

This chain uses TRBV10-2 with TRBJ2-7, with D possibly being TRBD1 (6 bases). This CDR3 region has 14 residues. The V gene lost 4 bases and the J gene lost 4 bases, with 14 bases spanning the gap. Germline loops: CDR1 WSHSY, CDR2 SAAADI. CDR3 loop: CASSVSGEIYEQYF. In nucleotides, the CDR3 is TGCGCCAGCAGTGTGTCAGGGGAAATATACGAGCAGTACTTC.

The chain employs TRBV4-1 and TRBJ2-5, with 10 nucleotides matching TRBD2. The CDR3 has 15 residues. Germline V CDR1 and CDR2: MGHRA, YSYEKL. After removal of 2 bases from V and 5 bases from J, the junction contained 5 bases not matched to a gene. CDR3: CASSQRGTSVETQYF. In nucleotides, the CDR3 is TGCGCCAGCAGCCAACGCGGGACTAGCGTGGAGACCCAGTACTTC.

The CDR3 loop is CASSTQGSTEAFF. The CDR3 DNA follows: TGTGCCAGTAGTACTCAGGGATCCACTGAAGCTTTCTTT. J is TRBJ1-1 and V is TRBV19; D is perhaps TRBD1 (5 bases). Germline V gives CDR1 LNHDA, CDR2 SQIVND (reference sequence). The CDR3 covers 13 residues. V was clipped by 4 bases and J by 4 bases, with 10 bases between them.

V usage is TRBV7-2 and J usage is TRBJ1-2, with D unresolved. Trimming removed 1 base at V and 3 bases at J, with 12 bases between. CDR3 length: 15 amino acids. Germline V gene lookup returns CDR1 SGHTA and CDR2 FQGNSA. The CDR3 DNA is TGTGCCAGCAGCTTAGTTAAGCAGGCCCACTATGGCTACACCTTC. This gives the protein CASSLVKQAHYGYTF.

The J gene is TRBJ2-2, the V gene TRBV4-3; 12 nucleotides match TRBD2. This CDR3 has 18 residues. Germline CDR1 reads LGHNA; CDR2 reads YSLEER. V trimming: 2 bases; J trimming: 0 bases; junction bases outside the gene matches: 4. CDR3 amino acids: CASSQYLAGGANTGELFF. CDR3 DNA: TGCGCCAGCAGCCAATACCTAGCGGGAGGGGCGAACACCGGGGAGCTGTTTTTT.

The chain recombines TRBV12-5 with TRBJ2-1; TRBD2 aligns across 9 bases. Trimming took 1 base from V and 4 from J; bases not matched to a gene: 8. The CDR3 consists of 17 residues. In germline, CDR1 is LGHNT, CDR2 FRNRAP. For the CDR3, the DNA is TGTGCTAGTGGTTTGGGGCGGGGACTAGCAAAGTACAATGAGCAGTTCTTC. Translation: CASGLGRGLAKYNEQFF.

The chain couples TRBV4-1 to TRBJ1-2; 9 bases line up with TRBD1. The ends lost 1 base at V and 4 bases at J; junction bases unmatched: 16. Germline V gene lookup returns CDR1 MGHRA and CDR2 YSYEKL. This CDR3 contains 19 residues. CDR3 nucleotides: TGCGCCAGCAGCCAAGGCGCGACGACCGGGACAGGGCGAATCTATGGCTACACCTTC. Protein sequence: CASSQGATTGTGRIYGYTF.

The chain has TRBV10-3 and TRBJ2-3, with 13 bases lining up with TRBD2. The V segment lost 5 bases and the J segment 6 bases; nucleotides outside the gene matches: 11. CDR3 length: 17 residues. In germline, CDR1 is ENHRY, CDR2 SYGVKD. The CDR3 DNA reads TGTGCCATCAGTTTTCGGACTAGCGGGAGTGGGGCCGATACGCAGTATTTT. Translated, it gives CAISFRTSGSGADTQYF.

The chain has TRBV28 and TRBJ1-2, with 8 bases that match TRBD1. There are 16 residues in the CDR3. V was pared by 5 bases and J by 4 bases, with 12 bases of the junction left unmatched. Germline-derived CDR1 and CDR2 are MDHEN and SYDVKM. The CDR3 nucleotides are TGTGCCAGCAGTCCAGTGAGCAGGGGGCTCGGCTATGGCTACACCTTC. Translated: CASSPVSRGLGYGYTF.

The chain couples TRBV27 to TRBJ1-6, with 9 bases fitting TRBD1. The germline V gene has CDR1 MNHEY and CDR2 SMNVEV (reference sequence). Trimming removed 4 bases from V and 6 bases from J; junction bases left unmatched: 1. The CDR3 length is 14 residues. The CDR3 DNA reads TGTGCCAGCAGTTGGACAGGGGCTAATTCACCCCTCCACTTT. Encoded protein: CASSWTGANSPLHF.

The V call is TRBV19, the J call TRBJ1-5; a weak D match, TRBD1 (6 bases). Looked up from germline, CDR1 is LNHDA and CDR2 is SQIVND (reference sequence). The CDR3 contains 16 residues. V shed 3 bases and J shed 0 bases, with 12 bases lying between them. The CDR3 DNA follows: TGTGCCAGTAGTATCGAGGGGGGGCATAGCAATCAGCCCCAGCATTTT. Its translation is CASSIEGGHSNQPQHF.

The chain employs TRBV7-6 and TRBJ1-5, with 8 bases lining up with TRBD1. There are 17 residues in the CDR3. V lost 1 base and J lost 4; bases outside the gene matches: 9. CDR1 is SGHVS and CDR2 is FNYEAQ in the germline V gene. CDR3 protein: CASSLGRTGNYNQPQHF. CDR3 nucleotides: TGTGCCAGCAGCTTAGGGCGGACAGGGAATTATAATCAGCCCCAGCATTTT.

Concerning this clone: A read error may account for a junction end that differs from germline. The genes are TRBV6-1 and TRBJ1-5; D perhaps matches TRBD1 (5 bases). Per the germline V gene, CDR1 is MNHNS and CDR2 is SASEGT. The CDR3 has 15 amino acids. Written as DNA, the CDR3 is TGTGCCAGCAGCGAAGGTCAGGGTAGGGCTCAGCCCCAGCATTTT. Protein: CASSEGQGRAQPQHF.

V and J are TRBV4-3 and TRBJ2-5; 12 positions agree with TRBD2. This CDR3 spans 17 amino acids. Germline assignment: CDR1 LGHNA and CDR2 YSLEER. The J segment lost 5 bases and the V segment lost 1 base, leaving 8 bases of the junction unmatched. The CDR3 DNA reads TGCGCCAGCAGCCAAGGCCCTCTAGCGGGAGGGGGTGAGACCCAGTACTTC. It yields the protein CASSQGPLAGGGETQYF.

This clone was seen just once. The chain combines TRBV25-1 with TRBJ1-1, with D hard to call. V was pared by 3 bases and J by 3 bases, with 8 bases between. Germline assignment: CDR1 MGHDK and CDR2 SYGVNS. This CDR3 has 13 amino acids. CDR3 bases: TGTGCCAGCAGTGATCTTCGATACACTGAAGCTTTCTTT. Its protein product is CASSDLRYTEAFF.

The chain has TRBV18 and TRBJ2-6; D not resolved. The length of the CDR3 is 14 residues. CDR1 and CDR2 (germline): KGHSH, LQKENI. V gave up 2 bases and J gave up 0 bases, with 2 bases separating them. The CDR3 reads CASSPVSGANVLTF. The CDR3, as DNA: TGTGCCAGCTCACCAGTCTCTGGGGCCAACGTCCTGACTTTC.

The sample holds a few counts of this clone. The J gene is TRBJ1-4, the V gene TRBV7-3, with 7 positions matching TRBD1. The length of the CDR3 is 14 residues. With V trimmed by 1 base and J by 7 bases, 3 bases remained unmatched. Germline loops: CDR1 SGHTA, CDR2 FQGTGA. The CDR3 spells CASSLKGGGEKLFF. CDR3 DNA: TGTGCCAGCAGCTTAAAAGGGGGCGGTGAAAAACTGTTTTTT.